These 31 T cell receptor beta chains were all obtained from the same sample, sequenced in a study of T cell clonotyping in hematopoietic cell transplantation. Assay used: immunoSEQ multiplex PCR; TCRdb lists only in-frame clones, some missing. The data contain 27,000 or so clones, approximately 96% of them singletons. Sequenced: peripheral blood mononuclear cells. These receptors originate from a man in his fifties or sixties in good health. Some clones in this sample may be carry-over from other donors' samples.

This chain joins TRBV7-8 and TRBJ1-2; maybe TRBD1 (5 bases). CDR3 size: 17 residues. Germline CDR1 SGHVS, CDR2 FQNEAQ. V gave up 7 bases and J gave up 7 bases, with 28 bases separating them. CDR3 residues: CASKLFGSSGDSGGYTF. CDR3 DNA: TGTGCCAGCAAACTTTTTGGAAGTTCTGGGGACTCTGGTGGCTACACCTTC.

The table lists this clone with a count of one. J is TRBJ1-5 and V is TRBV19, with 8 bases aligning to TRBD1. Germline CDR1 is LNHDA and CDR2 is SQIVND (reference sequence). The junction had 8 bases not matched to a gene; V was cut back by 1 base and J by 3 bases. This CDR3 contains 17 residues. CDR3 sequence reads: CASSIGSGQGNNQPQHF. The DNA of the CDR3 is TGTGCCAGTAGTATAGGTAGTGGACAGGGCAACAATCAGCCCCAGCATTTT.

This chain joins TRBV6-6 and TRBJ1-1; D gene uncertain. CDR3 length equals 15 residues. Trimming took 6 bases from V and 0 from J, leaving 14 bases between them. The germline gives CDR1 MNHNY, CDR2 SVGAGI (reference sequence). CDR3 loop: CASSPDSTMNTEAFF. The CDR3 DNA reads TGTGCCAGCAGCCCAGATTCCACAATGAACACTGAAGCTTTCTTT.

CDR3 coding DNA: TGTGCCAGCAGTGACTATTCCGGGACAGGCCGATTGAACACTGAAGCTTTCTTT. Translating it yields CASSDYSGTGRLNTEAFF. V gene TRBV6-1 combines with J gene TRBJ1-1, with 8 bases aligning to TRBD1. Germline V gene data show CDR1 as MNHNS and CDR2 as SASEGT. After removal of 3 bases from V and 0 bases from J, the junction contained 12 bases not matched to a gene. CDR3 size: 18 residues.

The V call is TRBV19, the J call TRBJ1-1; D gene unclear. Germline loops: CDR1 LNHDA, CDR2 SQIVND (reference sequence). CDR3 length equals 14 residues. Trimming took off 5 bases at V and 1 base at J, with 11 bases between the two ends. The CDR3 spells CASSPFGRNTEAFF. CDR3 DNA: TGTGCCAGTAGTCCGTTTGGCAGGAACACTGAAGCTTTCTTT.

The chain uses TRBV29-1 and TRBJ1-2, with D perhaps TRBD1 (5 bases). Trimming pared 4 bases from V and 4 bases from J, leaving 16 bases between. The germline CDR1 and CDR2 sequences are SQVTM and ANQGSEA. The CDR3 extends over 14 amino acids. Here the CDR3 DNA reads TGCAGCGTTGTGGGAGGGGAGTGGGGCTATGGCTACACCTTC. It translates to CSVVGGEWGYGYTF.

The chain recombines TRBV10-3 with TRBJ2-7; TRBD1 might be the D (7 bases). CDR3 size: 14 residues. The germline gives CDR1 ENHRY, CDR2 SYGVKD. Trimming shortened V by 5 bases and J by 0 bases, and 11 bases separated the two germline ends. This chain's CDR3 is CAISQGGSSYEQYF. Written as DNA, the CDR3 is TGTGCCATCAGTCAGGGGGGTAGCTCCTACGAGCAGTACTTC.

The chain carries TRBV25-1 and TRBJ1-4; no clear D. Germline CDR1 is MGHDK and CDR2 is SYGVNS. This CDR3 has 13 residues. Trimming pared 2 bases from V and 7 bases from J, leaving 8 bases between. CDR3 sequence (DNA): TGTGCCAGCAGTGAACAAACGGGTGAAAAACTGTTTTTT. It translates to CASSEQTGEKLFF.

The chain is built from TRBV7-9 and TRBJ2-7; no reliable D call. Germline V gene data show CDR1 as SEHNR and CDR2 as FQNEAQ (reference sequence). This CDR3 has 11 amino acids. V gave up 1 base and J gave up 5 bases, with 3 bases separating them. CDR3: CASSLVDEQYF. CDR3 DNA sequence: TGTGCCAGCAGCTTAGTGGACGAGCAGTACTTC.

This clone was observed a single time. For the CDR3, the DNA is TGTGCCAGCAGACAACGGGGGGGGACGTACAATGAGCAGTTCTTC. It is translated as CASRQRGGTYNEQFF. The V gene is TRBV13, the J gene TRBJ2-1, with 8 nucleotides matching TRBD2. The CDR3 sequence is 15 residues long. CDR1 and CDR2 from the germline V gene are PRHDT and FYEKMQ (reference sequence). V gave up 6 bases and J gave up 4 bases; unmatched junction bases: 8.

The chain is built from TRBV5-1 and TRBJ2-5; D not certain. Per germline, CDR1 SGHRS and CDR2 YFSETQ. This CDR3 is 11 amino acids long. V was pared by 0 bases and J by 5 bases, with 2 bases between. The CDR3 DNA reads TGCGCCAGCAGCTTGGAGGAGACCCAGTACTTC. As protein: CASSLEETQYF. Full variable domain (remainder filled in from reference TRBV5-1 and TRBJ2-5): KAGVTQTPRYLIKTRGQQVTLSCSPISGHRSVSWYQQTPGQGLQFLFEYFSETQRNKGNFPGRFSGRQFSNSRSEMNVSTLELGDSALYLCASSLEETQYFGPGTRLLVL.

The V gene is TRBV2, the J gene TRBJ1-2; perhaps TRBD1 as D (5 bases). Germline V gene sequence: CDR1 SNHLY, CDR2 FYNNEI. This CDR3 is 13 amino acids long. The V end lost 4 bases, the J end lost 4 bases, and 10 bases lay between the germline ends. CDR3 coding DNA: TGTGCCAGCAGTGGATCGGGACTCTATGGCTACACCTTC. It encodes CASSGSGLYGYTF.

The chain is built from TRBV4-3 and TRBJ1-3; D unclear. CDR3 size: 16 residues. V was clipped by 0 bases and J by 7 bases, with 16 bases between them. The germline V gene has CDR1 LGHNA and CDR2 YSLEER. CDR3 DNA sequence: TGCGCCAGCAGCCAAGATCGGGAGGGAACTCCGAACACCATATATTTT. The encoded protein is CASSQDREGTPNTIYF.

The chain recombines TRBV4-2 with TRBJ1-2; unclear D gene. The V gene lost 1 base and the J gene lost 6 bases, with 9 bases spanning the gap. This CDR3 spans 13 amino acids. Germline lookup yields CDR1 LGHNA and CDR2 YNFKEQ. DNA for the CDR3: TGTGCCAGCAGCCAAGGCGAGGTGGATGGCTACACCTTC. This translates into CASSQGEVDGYTF.

This chain joins TRBV29-1 and TRBJ1-2; D is unresolved. Germline V gene lookup returns CDR1 SQVTM and CDR2 ANQGSEA. V was trimmed by 7 bases and J by 4 bases, leaving 16 bases between them. This CDR3 has 13 residues. CDR3 protein: CSAEAETVYGYTF. In nucleotides, the CDR3 is TGCAGCGCTGAGGCGGAGACGGTCTATGGCTACACCTTC.

The chain combines TRBV6-5 with TRBJ1-5; no clear D. V lost 6 bases to trimming and J lost 2 bases, with 14 bases between them. Germline CDR1 and CDR2: MNHEY and SVGAGI. The length of the CDR3 is 15 residues. DNA of the CDR3: TGTGCCAGCAGGTCCGTTTTGTATGGCAATCAGCCCCAGCATTTT. It yields the protein CASRSVLYGNQPQHF.

CDR3 sequence (DNA): TGTGCCAGTAGTATAGATAGCGCGGCAACTGGAAACACCATATATTTT. Its protein product is CASSIDSAATGNTIYF. The chain couples TRBV19 to TRBJ1-3, with D unclear. V shed 0 bases and J shed 2 bases, with 11 bases lying between them. The germline CDR1 and CDR2 sequences are LNHDA and SQIVND (reference sequence). CDR3 length equals 16 residues.

The V gene is TRBV4-3, the J gene TRBJ2-5; no clear D gene. CDR3 size: 13 residues. Germline CDR1 and CDR2: LGHNA and YSLEER. The ends were cut back, 1 base at V and 4 bases at J, with 7 bases in the middle. The CDR3 DNA reads as TGCGCCAGCAGCCAAGGCTTCGGAGAGACCCAGTACTTC. Protein: CASSQGFGETQYF.

The V and J genes are TRBV28 and TRBJ1-2, with D tentatively TRBD1 (5 bases). Germline values: CDR1 MDHEN, CDR2 SYDVKM. The CDR3 spans 13 residues. V lost 6 bases, J lost 1 base, and 9 bases lay in between. The CDR3 sequence: CASRTDINYGYTF. As DNA, the CDR3 is TGTGCCAGCAGGACAGATATTAACTATGGCTACACCTTC.

The chain links TRBV14 to TRBJ2-2, with 8 nucleotides matching TRBD1. CDR1 and CDR2 (germline): SGHDN, FVKESK. J gave up 7 bases and V 0 bases, and 10 bases lay outside the gene matches. This CDR3 has 17 residues. The CDR3 spells CASSQDSVRGLVGELFF. The CDR3 nucleotides read TGTGCCAGCAGCCAAGATTCAGTCAGGGGGCTAGTCGGGGAGCTGTTTTTT.

V is TRBV9 and J is TRBJ1-6; 7 bases are a match to TRBD1. CDR3 size: 17 residues. Looked up from germline, CDR1 is SGDLS and CDR2 is YYNGEE. V lost 0 bases to trimming and J lost 0 bases; unmatched junction nucleotides: 3. This chain's CDR3 is CASSVAGQSSYNSPLHF. In nucleotides, the CDR3 is TGTGCCAGCAGCGTAGCGGGACAGAGCTCCTATAATTCACCCCTCCACTTT.

The chain links TRBV7-8 to TRBJ1-1, with TRBD1 matching over 10 bases. Trimming took 4 bases from V and 4 from J; bases not matched to a gene: 18. Germline V gene data show CDR1 as SGHVS and CDR2 as FQNEAQ. CDR3 size: 19 residues. The CDR3 reads CASSWYPTGGVFYTTEAFF. The DNA of the CDR3 is TGTGCCAGCAGCTGGTACCCGACAGGGGGCGTATTTTATACCACTGAAGCTTTCTTT. Variable domain in full (rest from reference TRBV7-8 and TRBJ1-1): GAGVSQSPRYKVAKRGQDVALRCDPISGHVSLFWYQQALGQGPEFLTYFQNEAQLDKSGLPSDRFFAERPEGSVSTLKIQRTQQEDSAVYLCASSWYPTGGVFYTTEAFFGQGTRLTVV.

This chain connects TRBV28 to TRBJ2-3, with D unresolved. Germline lookup yields CDR1 MDHEN and CDR2 SYDVKM. This CDR3 comprises 16 residues. V shed 2 bases and J shed 4 bases, with 16 bases lying between them. This CDR3 is CASSLVSPLTADTQYF. In DNA form, the CDR3 reads TGTGCCAGCAGTTTAGTATCGCCCCTCACAGCAGATACGCAGTATTTT.

The chain carries TRBV1 and TRBJ1-1; the table's D call, TRBD1, was not checked against the DNA. TRBV1 counts as a pseudogene. There are 16 residues in the CDR3. The CDR3 reads CTSSQPGTGEDTEAFF. The CDR3 DNA reads TGCACCAGCAGCCAACCCGGGACAGGAGAAGACACTGAAGCTTTCTTT.

The gene calls are TRBV9 and TRBJ2-1, with D maybe TRBD2 (6 bases). Trimming took 0 bases from V and 10 from J, leaving 14 bases between them. Looked up from germline, CDR1 is SGDLS and CDR2 is YYNGEE. CDR3 size: 14 residues. The CDR3 region is CASSVDSAGSEQFF. The CDR3 coding sequence is TGTGCCAGCAGCGTAGATAGCGCCGGGAGCGAGCAGTTCTTC.

The chain has TRBV7-7 and TRBJ2-7, with unresolved D. Germline values: CDR1 SSHAT, CDR2 FNYEAQ (reference sequence). The V end lost 1 base, the J end lost 5 bases, and 9 bases lay between the germline ends. The CDR3 has 13 residues. The CDR3 DNA sequence: TGTGCCAGCAGCTTAGGGCAGGACCACGAGCAGTACTTC. Its translation: CASSLGQDHEQYF.

This clone was recorded once. The chain recombines TRBV4-3 with TRBJ1-6; TRBD1 might be the D (5 bases). Germline V CDR1 and CDR2: LGHNA, YSLEER. The CDR3 length is 13 residues. V was clipped by 6 bases and J by 9 bases, with 12 bases between them. Here the CDR3 DNA reads TGCGCCAGCAGTCAGGGCTGGGTTTCACCCCTCCACTTT. It encodes CASSQGWVSPLHF.

CDR3 in amino acids: CAWRLSGTGGYRDGYTF. CDR3 bases: TGTGCCTGGCGTTTATCCGGGACAGGGGGGTATAGGGATGGCTACACCTTC. The chain joins TRBV30 to TRBJ1-2, with 11 bases matching TRBD1. The CDR3 consists of 17 residues. J was trimmed by 6 bases and V by 5 bases; bases with no gene match: 17. Germline CDR1 reads GTSNPN; CDR2 reads SVGIG (reference sequence).

This clone was seen more than once but under ten times. The chain carries TRBV30 and TRBJ1-2; a weak D match, TRBD1 (6 bases). Trimming shortened V by 6 bases and J by 4 bases, and 9 bases separated the two germline ends. The CDR3 runs to 11 residues. From germline, CDR1 is GTSNPN and CDR2 SVGIG (reference sequence). CDR3 sequence (DNA): TGTGCCTGCCAGGGGAGCTATGGCTACACCTTC. Translated: CACQGSYGYTF.

This chain uses TRBV4-3 with TRBJ2-2; D is undetermined. Trimming took off 0 bases at V and 3 bases at J, with 8 bases between the two ends. The CDR3 runs 15 residues. Germline CDR1 and CDR2: LGHNA and YSLEER. The CDR3 here is CASSQEPVHTGELFF. Written as DNA, the CDR3 is TGCGCCAGCAGCCAAGAGCCGGTGCACACCGGGGAGCTGTTTTTT.

This clone has a handful of counts. The rearrangement uses TRBV27 and TRBJ1-2; a possible D gene is TRBD1 (5 bases). CDR3 length: 13 amino acids. Trimming pared 3 bases from V and 7 bases from J, leaving 12 bases between. Germline CDR1 is MNHEY and CDR2 is SMNVEV (reference sequence). CDR3 sequence: CASSLGGVRGYTF. For the CDR3, the DNA is TGTGCCAGCAGTTTGGGAGGGGTGCGTGGCTACACCTTC.